The sequence of this TCR beta chain was determined in a study of beta chain features in type 1 diabetes. Regarding the study as a whole: An over-representation of cells with high TCR expression could result from cDNA sequencing.

This clone was counted only a few times. Its antigen is unknown. cDNA synthesis used the whole RNA isolate, giving expressed TCRB sequences. Reads from naive, central memory and regulatory T cell samples averaged around 3.7 million. Clones were sequenced by immunoSEQ multiplex PCR, and TCRdb holds only the in-frame ones, with some missing. The table includes about 290,000 clones, around 7.8% detected once. The V and J ends lost 5 bases and 15 bases, in that order; junction bases with no gene match: 13. The CDR3 runs to 13 residues. CDR1 is MNHEY and CDR2 is SVGAGI in the germline V gene. The clonotype was recovered from a woman aged 18-30 years in good health. The chain combines TRBV6-5 with TRBJ2-1; TRBD1 matches 7 bases. Sequencing was carried out using central memory CD4+ T cells from blood. In DNA form, the CDR3 reads TGTGCCAGCAGTCAGACAGGGATCCCCTTCGCGTTCTTC. It codes for CASSQTGIPFAFF.